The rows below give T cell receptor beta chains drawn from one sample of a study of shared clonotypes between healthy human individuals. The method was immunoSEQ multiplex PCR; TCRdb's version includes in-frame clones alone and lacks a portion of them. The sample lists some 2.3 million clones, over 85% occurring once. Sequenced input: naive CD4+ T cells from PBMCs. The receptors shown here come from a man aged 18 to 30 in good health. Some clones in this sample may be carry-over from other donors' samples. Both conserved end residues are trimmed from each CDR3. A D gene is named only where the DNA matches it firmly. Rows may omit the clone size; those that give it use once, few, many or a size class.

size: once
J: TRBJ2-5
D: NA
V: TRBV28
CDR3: ASSPSRGRETQY

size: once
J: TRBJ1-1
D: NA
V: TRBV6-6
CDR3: ASSGRRAMNTEAF

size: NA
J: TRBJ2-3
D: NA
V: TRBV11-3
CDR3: ASSLGLSGETDTQY

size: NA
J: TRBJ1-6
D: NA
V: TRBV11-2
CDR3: ASSLVPGVDSPLH

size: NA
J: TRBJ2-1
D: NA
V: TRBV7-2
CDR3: ASESTAYAVGEQF

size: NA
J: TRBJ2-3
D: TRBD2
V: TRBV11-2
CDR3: ASSQRLAGGRGDTQY

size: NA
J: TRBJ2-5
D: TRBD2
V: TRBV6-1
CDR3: ASSEDKGDYWETQY

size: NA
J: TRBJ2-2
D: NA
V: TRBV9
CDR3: ASSRNIGKVPGELF

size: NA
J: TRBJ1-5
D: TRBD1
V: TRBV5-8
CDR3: ASSTGTGVGNQPQH

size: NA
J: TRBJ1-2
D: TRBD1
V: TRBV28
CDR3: ASSPPYRGLYYGYT

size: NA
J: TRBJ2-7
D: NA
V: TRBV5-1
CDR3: ASSPGYYEQY

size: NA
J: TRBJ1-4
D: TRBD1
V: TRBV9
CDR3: ASSGTGRNEKLF

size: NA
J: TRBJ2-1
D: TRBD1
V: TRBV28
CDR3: ASSLPGRTGGEQF

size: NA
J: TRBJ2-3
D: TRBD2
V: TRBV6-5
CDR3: ASSASGGTDTQY

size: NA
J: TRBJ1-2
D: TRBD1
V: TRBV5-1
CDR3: ASQQQGARGYT

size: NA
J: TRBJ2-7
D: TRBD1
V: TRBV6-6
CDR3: ASSQTGPKYEQY

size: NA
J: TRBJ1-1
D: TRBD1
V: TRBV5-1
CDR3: ASSIRTGWGTEAF

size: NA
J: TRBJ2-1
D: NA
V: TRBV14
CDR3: ASSQDLGYEQF

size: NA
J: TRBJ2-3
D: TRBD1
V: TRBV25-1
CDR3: ASSEWAGGEDTQY

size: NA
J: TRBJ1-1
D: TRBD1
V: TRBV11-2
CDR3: ASSSWTGAAMNTEAF

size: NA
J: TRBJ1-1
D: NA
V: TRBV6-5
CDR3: ASSYKAPGVGFGAF

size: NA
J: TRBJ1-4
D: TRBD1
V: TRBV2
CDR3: ASSDRDRAEKLF

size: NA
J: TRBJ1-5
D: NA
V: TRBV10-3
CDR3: AISETNQPQH

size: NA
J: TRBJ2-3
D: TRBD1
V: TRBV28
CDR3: ASSFRQGGVADTQY

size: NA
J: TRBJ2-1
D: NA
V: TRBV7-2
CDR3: ASSSASGLNEQF

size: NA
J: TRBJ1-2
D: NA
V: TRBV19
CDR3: ASSSGQPGYYGYT

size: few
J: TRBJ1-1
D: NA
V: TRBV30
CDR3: AWTLDLGAEAF

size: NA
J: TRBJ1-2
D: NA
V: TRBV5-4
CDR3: ASSLGQVYGYT

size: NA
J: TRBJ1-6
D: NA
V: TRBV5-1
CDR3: ASSLGNSPLH

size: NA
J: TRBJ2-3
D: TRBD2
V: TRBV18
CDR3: ASSPGSGRADTQY

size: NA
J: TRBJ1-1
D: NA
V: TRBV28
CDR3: ASSLLTGGNTEAF

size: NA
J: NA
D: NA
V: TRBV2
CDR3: EHPRPDSYEQY

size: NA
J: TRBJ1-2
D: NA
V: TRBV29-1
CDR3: SASRYGYT

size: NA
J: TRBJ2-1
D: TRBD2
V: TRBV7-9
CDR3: ASSLGRRLGWREHNEQF

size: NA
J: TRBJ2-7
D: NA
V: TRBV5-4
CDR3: ASSPFSGDEQY

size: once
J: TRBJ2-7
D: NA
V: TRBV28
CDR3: ASSFPRSAGEQY